Presented here are 32 T cell receptor beta chains from one specimen sequenced in a study of patients and donors after allogeneic stem cell transplantation. TCRdb ran MiXCR on the RT-PCR reads and lists one entry per CDR3 protein. The sample holds approximately 160,000 distinct CDR3 sequences; nearly 25% are singletons and the top ten take 20% to 30%. The source material was blood, either unsorted or a sorted T cell fraction (not recorded which). The source of these receptors is a human donor who was either an allogeneic HSCT recipient or a stem cell or donor lymphocyte infusion donor (not recorded which). It is not recorded whose cells these are; they may come from a transplant donor.

J is TRBJ1-1 and V is TRBV29-1; maybe TRBD1 (6 bases). The CDR3 is made up of 15 amino acids. Germline CDR1 reads SQVTM; CDR2 reads ANQGSEA. The germline V and J ends were trimmed by 5 bases and 1 base, with 17 bases remaining between them. CDR3 sequence: CSVHLIGTPNTEAFF. The CDR3, as DNA: TGCAGCGTTCATTTGATCGGGACACCGAACACTGAAGCTTTCTTT. The variable domain in full, with the rest retrieved from reference TRBV29-1 and TRBJ1-1, is SAVISQKPSRDICQRGTSLTIQCQVDSQVTMMFWYRQQPGQSLTLIATANQGSEATYESGFVIDKFPISRPNLTFSTLTVSNMSPEDSSIYLCSVHLIGTPNTEAFFGQGTRLTVV.

The chain joins TRBV20-1 to TRBJ1-5; D is unresolved. The CDR3 spans 14 residues. Germline V lookup: CDR1 DFQATT, CDR2 SNEGSKA (reference sequence). V lost 2 bases and J 0 bases, leaving 8 bases between the germline ends. CDR3 sequence reads: CSARLRYSNQPQHF. The CDR3 DNA sequence: TGCAGTGCTAGACTACGGTATAGCAATCAGCCCCAGCATTTT.

This clonotype was seen a handful of times. The V and J genes are TRBV4-1 and TRBJ2-3, with no clear D. Germline V gives CDR1 MGHRA, CDR2 YSYEKL. Deletions cut 0 bases from V and 4 bases from J, with 8 bases between. The CDR3 spans 14 residues. CDR3 loop: CASSQEGQSDTQYF. The CDR3 DNA reads as TGCGCCAGCAGCCAAGAGGGTCAATCAGATACGCAGTATTTT.

The CDR3: CASSLGHSYEQYF. For the CDR3, the DNA is TGTGCCAGCAGCCTGGGACACTCCTACGAGCAGTACTTC. The chain links TRBV3-1 to TRBJ2-7; the D gene is possibly TRBD1 (6 bases). The CDR3 covers 13 residues. Trimming stripped 4 bases from V and 0 bases from J, with 7 bases between. Germline assignment: CDR1 LGHDT and CDR2 YNNKEL (reference sequence).

The rearrangement joins TRBV7-9 to TRBJ2-3; D possibly corresponds to TRBD1 (5 bases). Per the germline V gene, CDR1 is SEHNR and CDR2 is FQNEAQ (reference sequence). Trimming took off 0 bases at V and 0 bases at J, with 19 bases between the two ends. The CDR3 runs to 19 residues. The CDR3 reads CASSLAAGFDRSSTDTQYF. Written as DNA, the CDR3 is TGTGCCAGCAGCTTAGCCGCAGGCTTCGACAGATCTAGCACAGATACGCAGTATTTT.

This clonotype was seen more than once but under ten times. The chain has TRBV12-3 or TRBV12-4 and TRBJ1-4, with a possible D match to TRBD1 (5 bases). Trimming removed 6 bases at V and 0 bases at J, with 8 bases between. The CDR3 contains 14 residues. The CDR3 coding sequence is TGTGCCAGCAGCCGACAGCCAACTAATGAAAAACTGTTTTTT. Translating it yields CASSRQPTNEKLFF.

This clonotype showed up just a few times. The rearrangement links TRBV12-3 or TRBV12-4 to TRBJ2-1; 9 nucleotides match TRBD1. The CDR3 contains 13 residues. Germline trimming cut 6 bases from V and 6 bases from J; bases unmatched to any gene: 3. The CDR3, as DNA: TGTGCCAGCAGCCAGACAGGGGGCAATGAGCAGTTCTTC. Protein sequence: CASSQTGGNEQFF.

The chain combines TRBV29-1 with TRBJ1-1; 9 bases line up with TRBD1. After removal of 4 bases from V and 5 bases from J, the junction contained 5 bases not matched to a gene. Germline loops: CDR1 SQVTM, CDR2 ANQGSEA. This CDR3 comprises 13 residues. CDR3 bases: TGCAGCGTTGCGGACAGGGGTCGAACTGAAGCTTTCTTT. Translating it yields CSVADRGRTEAFF. The variable domain in full, with the rest retrieved from reference TRBV29-1 and TRBJ1-1, is SAVISQKPSRDICQRGTSLTIQCQVDSQVTMMFWYRQQPGQSLTLIATANQGSEATYESGFVIDKFPISRPNLTFSTLTVSNMSPEDSSIYLCSVADRGRTEAFFGQGTRLTVV.

This sequence joins TRBV15 and TRBJ1-2; 7 positions match TRBD1. The CDR3 consists of 14 residues. J lost 4 bases, V lost 6 bases, and 8 bases had no gene match. Germline V gene sequence: CDR1 LNHNV, CDR2 YYDKDF (reference sequence). In DNA form, the CDR3 reads TGTGCCACCAGTCCGACAGGGTTTCGCTATGGCTACACCTTC. As protein: CATSPTGFRYGYTF.

This clonotype came up once. The CDR3 loop is CASSLDGKPTDTQYF. The CDR3 coding sequence is TGTGCCAGCAGCCTGGACGGGAAACCCACAGATACGCAGTATTTT. The chain uses TRBV6-1 and TRBJ2-3; weak D call: TRBD2 (5 bases). In germline, CDR1 is MNHNS, CDR2 SASEGT. The V end was cut by 6 bases, the J end by 2 bases, with 15 bases between. This CDR3 spans 15 amino acids.

The chain recombines TRBV29-1 with TRBJ1-1, with D uncertain. The germline V and J ends were trimmed by 6 bases and 2 bases, with 16 bases remaining between them. This CDR3 comprises 14 residues. Germline CDR1 SQVTM, CDR2 ANQGSEA. The CDR3: CSVSERAGNTEAFF. As DNA, the CDR3 is TGCAGCGTATCCGAAAGAGCGGGAAACACTGAAGCTTTCTTT.

This clonotype was picked up a small number of times. The chain uses TRBV12-5 and TRBJ1-4; the match to TRBD1 covers 9 bases. Germline assignment: CDR1 LGHNT and CDR2 FRNRAP. This CDR3 comprises 14 residues. V shed 7 bases, J shed 7 bases, and the junction held 7 bases outside the gene matches. The CDR3, as DNA: TGTGCTAGTGCCCTGGGACAGGGTGGTGAAAAACTGTTTTTT. Translated, it gives CASALGQGGEKLFF.

This clonotype has ten or more counts. The chain uses TRBV5-1 and TRBJ1-4; possible D gene TRBD1, 6 bases. From germline, CDR1 is SGHRS and CDR2 YFSETQ. CDR3 length: 15 residues. Between the trimmed V and J ends, which lost 6 bases and 2 bases, there was a span of 14 bases. Written as DNA, the CDR3 is TGCGCCAGCACCATGAGGGGGGCGACTAATGAAAAACTGTTTTTT. Encoded protein: CASTMRGATNEKLFF.

This clonotype was counted between two and nine times. The chain employs TRBV5-1 and TRBJ1-1; D not certain. The V end was cut by 4 bases, the J end by 5 bases, with 12 bases between. The CDR3 has 13 amino acids. CDR1 and CDR2 (germline): SGHRS, YFSETQ. The CDR3 loop reads CASSPFVGTEAFF. CDR3 sequence (DNA): TGCGCCAGCAGCCCTTTCGTTGGGACTGAAGCTTTCTTT.

The chain is built from TRBV5-1 and TRBJ2-2, with 7 bases that match TRBD1. Germline V gene data show CDR1 as SGHRS and CDR2 as YFSETQ. The CDR3 runs 15 residues. V gave up 2 bases and J gave up 5 bases; unmatched junction bases: 6. The CDR3 DNA follows: TGCGCCAGCAGCTTCTGGACAGGTTTGACCGGGGAGCTGTTTTTT. It is translated as CASSFWTGLTGELFF.

The CDR3 sequence is CASSVSTSTDTQYF. The CDR3 DNA reads TGTGCCAGCAGCGTCAGTACTAGCACAGATACGCAGTATTTT. The J gene is TRBJ2-3, the V gene TRBV9; D not resolved. The germline V and J ends were trimmed by 2 bases and 0 bases, with 7 bases remaining between them. CDR3 length equals 14 residues. CDR1 is SGDLS, CDR2 YYNGEE, per germline. Full variable domain (rest looked up from reference TRBV9 and TRBJ2-3): DSGVTQTPKHLITATGQRVTLRCSPRSGDLSVYWYQQSLDQGLQFLIQYYNGEERAKGNILERFSAQQFPDLHSELNLSSLELGDSALYFCASSVSTSTDTQYFGPGTRLTVL.

The CDR3 DNA sequence: TGTGCCACCTGGACCCAGGGTGACACTGAAGCTTTCTTT. Protein: CATWTQGDTEAFF. The chain combines TRBV10-3 with TRBJ1-1; perhaps TRBD1 as D (5 bases). CDR3 size: 13 residues. CDR1 is ENHRY and CDR2 is SYGVKD in the germline V gene. V lost 10 bases and J lost 3, with 15 bases in between.

This clonotype was recorded many times. The gene calls are TRBV3-1 and TRBJ1-4, with D unresolved. CDR3 size: 16 residues. V gave up 0 bases and J gave up 5 bases, with 13 bases separating them. Germline lookup yields CDR1 LGHDT and CDR2 YNNKEL (reference sequence). The CDR3 bases are TGTGCCAGCAGCCAAGATCTGCCTCCCCAAAATGAAAAACTGTTTTTT. It specifies CASSQDLPPQNEKLFF.

A few counts support this clonotype. The chain is built from TRBV29-1 and TRBJ1-2, with D unresolved. The germline gives CDR1 SQVTM, CDR2 ANQGSEA. Deletions cut 3 bases from V and 5 bases from J, with 10 bases between. This CDR3 spans 12 amino acids. Here the CDR3 reads CSVDSQLYGYTF. The CDR3 nucleotides are TGCAGCGTTGACAGTCAGCTTTATGGCTACACCTTC.

This clonotype was seen a few times. The J gene is TRBJ2-7, the V gene TRBV10-3; no clear D gene. V lost 3 bases to trimming and J lost 3 bases, with 9 bases between them. The CDR3 is 13 residues long. Germline V gene data show CDR1 as ENHRY and CDR2 as SYGVKD. CDR3 DNA sequence: TGTGCCATCAGTGACCCGACCGACTACGAGCAGTACTTC. It translates to CAISDPTDYEQYF.

This clonotype occurred a few times. This chain connects TRBV20-1 to TRBJ2-1; TRBD1 agrees at 7 bases. This CDR3 has 13 amino acids. V lost 6 bases, J lost 7 bases, and 9 bases stayed unmatched. CDR1 is DFQATT, CDR2 SNEGSKA, per germline (reference sequence). CDR3 bases: TGCAGTGCACCAGACGACAGGGTGAATGAGCAGTTCTTC. It specifies CSAPDDRVNEQFF.

This chain links TRBV12-3 or TRBV12-4 with TRBJ1-2, with 7 bases matching TRBD1. The CDR3 contains 14 residues. Unmatched junction bases numbered 6, after V lost 1 base and J lost 7 bases. The CDR3 nucleotides are TGTGCCAGCAGTTTAGTAGACAGGGCGGCTGGCTACACCTTC. The encoded protein is CASSLVDRAAGYTF.

This rearrangement joins TRBV29-1 to TRBJ2-1, with D uncertain. Germline CDR1 SQVTM, CDR2 ANQGSEA. The CDR3 loop spans 12 amino acids. V lost 6 bases to trimming and J lost 1 base, with 7 bases between them. CDR3 in DNA: TGCAGCGTGTGGTATTCCTACAATGAGCAGTTCTTC. It encodes CSVWYSYNEQFF.

CDR3 amino acids: CASSYSRGWSSYNSPLHF. The CDR3 nucleotides are TGTGCCAGCAGTTACTCGAGAGGTTGGAGCTCCTATAATTCACCCCTCCACTTT. This chain joins TRBV6-5 and TRBJ1-6; the D is unclear. The germline V and J ends were trimmed by 0 bases and 0 bases, with 12 bases remaining between them. Germline CDR1 MNHEY, CDR2 SVGAGI. This CDR3 region has 18 residues.

This clonotype was detected only a few times. The chain uses TRBV12-3 or TRBV12-4 and TRBJ1-5; 7 bases align to TRBD1. There are 16 residues in the CDR3. Losses at the gene ends were 1 base for V and 1 base for J; bases not matched to a gene: 4. The CDR3 nucleotides read TGTGCCAGCAGTTTAGGGGGACAGCGAAGCAATCAGCCCCAGCATTTT. It codes for CASSLGGQRSNQPQHF.

This clonotype has more than one count but fewer than ten. V and J are TRBV5-1 and TRBJ2-1; perhaps TRBD2 as D (7 bases). V shed 0 bases and J shed 7 bases, with 17 bases lying between them. CDR1 SGHRS and CDR2 YFSETQ come from the germline V gene. The CDR3 contains 16 residues. CDR3 residues: CASSLAYAGAQNEQFF. The CDR3 nucleotides read TGCGCCAGCAGCTTGGCCTACGCGGGGGCTCAAAATGAGCAGTTCTTC.

This clonotype occurred many times. This sequence joins TRBV14 and TRBJ1-6, with D maybe TRBD1 (5 bases). The ends were cut back, 4 bases at V and 10 bases at J, with 11 bases in the middle. Germline V CDR1 and CDR2: SGHDN, FVKESK. The CDR3 extends over 13 amino acids. CDR3 sequence: CASSLTWGSPLHF. Written as DNA, the CDR3 is TGTGCCAGCAGCCTAACGTGGGGGTCACCCCTCCACTTT.

The chain recombines TRBV11-3 with TRBJ2-1, with D possibly being TRBD2 (6 bases). V was trimmed by 3 bases and J by 8 bases, leaving 14 bases between them. CDR1 and CDR2 (germline): SGHNT, YENEEA. This CDR3 comprises 14 residues. Written as DNA, the CDR3 is TGTGCCAGCAGCTTGATGGTTTGGAGGGATGAGCAGTTCTTC. The encoded protein is CASSLMVWRDEQFF.

This clonotype was picked up a small number of times. The chain is built from TRBV7-9 and TRBJ2-2, with 7 bases identical to TRBD1. Trimming at V came to 5 bases and at J to 0 bases, leaving 9 bases not matched to a gene. This CDR3 spans 17 amino acids. Per the germline V gene, CDR1 is SEHNR and CDR2 is FQNEAQ (reference sequence). For the CDR3, the DNA is TGTGCCAGCAGCACTCAACCGGGACAGCCGAACACCGGGGAGCTGTTTTTT. Translation: CASSTQPGQPNTGELFF.

The chain employs TRBV5-1 and TRBJ2-5; TRBD1 agrees at 8 bases. The junction had 6 bases not matched to a gene; V was cut back by 4 bases and J by 4 bases. Germline lookup yields CDR1 SGHRS and CDR2 YFSETQ. CDR3 length: 14 residues. The CDR3 region is CASSLDRGGETQYF. As DNA, the CDR3 is TGCGCCAGCAGCCTAGACAGGGGAGGAGAGACCCAGTACTTC. The whole variable domain, remainder taken from reference TRBV5-1 and TRBJ2-5, is KAGVTQTPRYLIKTRGQQVTLSCSPISGHRSVSWYQQTPGQGLQFLFEYFSETQRNKGNFPGRFSGRQFSNSRSEMNVSTLELGDSALYLCASSLDRGGETQYFGPGTRLLVL.

This clonotype was seen a few times. The chain recombines TRBV6-5 with TRBJ2-1; 10 bases line up with TRBD2. V was pared by 6 bases and J by 2 bases, with 10 bases of the junction left unmatched. CDR3 length: 17 amino acids. The germline V gene encodes CDR1 MNHEY and CDR2 SVGAGI. The CDR3 DNA is TGTGCCAGCAGCACCCCTGACCTAGCGGGGGCCTACAATGAGCAGTTCTTC. Its translation is CASSTPDLAGAYNEQFF.

This clonotype was counted ten times or more. The chain recombines TRBV29-1 with TRBJ1-1; tentative D call: TRBD1 (5 bases). The germline V gene encodes CDR1 SQVTM and CDR2 ANQGSEA. CDR3 length equals 10 residues. V lost 8 bases and J 7 bases, leaving 11 bases between the germline ends. The CDR3 nucleotides read TGCAGCTTTCAGGGCGGTGAAGCTTTCTTT. Translation gives CSFQGGEAFF. Complete variable domain (other parts from reference TRBV29-1 and TRBJ1-1): SAVISQKPSRDICQRGTSLTIQCQVDSQVTMMFWYRQQPGQSLTLIATANQGSEATYESGFVIDKFPISRPNLTFSTLTVSNMSPEDSSIYLCSFQGGEAFFGQGTRLTVV.